These 22 T cell receptor beta chains were all obtained from the same sample, sequenced in a study of siplizumab effects on memory and regulatory T cells (dated 2019 in TCRdb). The method was the immunoSEQ multiplex PCR assay. Sourced from immuneACCESS, this table was stored by TCRdb with only in-frame sequences that have V and J called. A share of the clones is absent; for the studies checked, an unresolved V gene accounts for under half, and the remainder has no known explanation. The sample table shows tens of thousands of clones, and more than 80% are seen once. The ten most abundant clones make up 30% to 40% of the sample. What was sequenced was CD8+ T cells sorted from blood. These TCRs come from a human donor in good health.

This chain uses TRBV28 with TRBJ2-7; 7 nucleotides align to TRBD1. CDR3 length equals 14 residues. After removal of 7 bases from V and 1 base from J, the junction contained 7 bases not matched to a gene. Germline-derived CDR1 and CDR2 are MDHEN and SYDVKM. The CDR3, as DNA: TGTGCCAGCACCTCCGGGACAGCTTCCTACGAGCAGTACTTC. It codes for CASTSGTASYEQYF.

This rearrangement joins TRBV7-9 to TRBJ2-5, with 9 bases lining up with TRBD1. Germline trimming cut 6 bases from V and 4 bases from J; bases unmatched to any gene: 9. Per germline, CDR1 SEHNR and CDR2 FQNEAQ (reference sequence). There are 15 residues in the CDR3. CDR3: CASRQTGGLGETQYF. The CDR3 nucleotides are TGTGCCAGCAGGCAAACAGGGGGCCTCGGAGAGACCCAGTACTTC.

This sequence joins TRBV30 and TRBJ2-7; 9 bases are shared with TRBD2. V dropped 0 bases and J dropped 1; count of bases not matched to a gene: 10. The germline V gene encodes CDR1 GTSNPN and CDR2 SVGIG (reference sequence). The CDR3 is made up of 17 amino acids. This chain's CDR3 is CAWSVSGSGRRSYEQYF. CDR3 nucleotides: TGTGCCTGGAGTGTAAGCGGTAGCGGGAGACGGTCCTACGAGCAGTACTTC.

This chain joins TRBV28 and TRBJ2-2; 7 bases line up with TRBD1. Trimming removed 3 bases from V and 10 bases from J; junction bases left unmatched: 11. This CDR3 has 15 residues. The germline V gene has CDR1 MDHEN and CDR2 SYDVKM. In nucleotides, the CDR3 is TGTGCCAGCAGTTTGACCGGGACAGTATTTACGGAGCTGTTTTTT. It translates to CASSLTGTVFTELFF.

V gene TRBV5-1 combines with J gene TRBJ2-7; TRBD1 agrees at 9 bases. Germline V gene data show CDR1 as SGHRS and CDR2 as YFSETQ. With 4 bases clipped from V and 7 bases from J, the junction kept 6 bases outside the gene matches. CDR3 size: 13 residues. CDR3 DNA sequence: TGCGCCAGCAGCGCAGGGACAGGGCGGGAGCAGTACTTC. It codes for CASSAGTGREQYF.

The chain couples TRBV5-4 to TRBJ1-1; a weak D match, TRBD1 (6 bases). V lost 1 base and J 6 bases, leaving 13 bases between the germline ends. Germline CDR1 is SGHNT and CDR2 is YYREEE (reference sequence). The CDR3 extends over 14 amino acids. CDR3 in DNA: TGTGCCAGCAGCTTGTTGGGGGCGCACGCTGAAGCTTTCTTT. The encoded protein is CASSLLGAHAEAFF.

The V call is TRBV18, the J call TRBJ2-1; D is unclear. CDR1 KGHSH and CDR2 LQKENI come from the germline V gene. With 6 bases removed from V and 6 bases from J, the gap between germline ends came to 9 bases. CDR3 length equals 12 residues. The CDR3, as DNA: TGTGCCAGCTCCCCGACCGTCAATGAGCAGTTCTTC. Its translation: CASSPTVNEQFF. The variable domain in full, completed from reference TRBV18 and TRBJ2-1, reads NAGVMQNPRHLVRRRGQEARLRCSPMKGHSHVYWYRQLPEEGLKFMVYLQKENIIDESGMPKERFSAEFPKEGPSILRIQQVVRGDSAAYFCASSPTVNEQFFGPGTRLTVL.

The chain couples TRBV7-6 to TRBJ2-2; D not certain. The CDR3 consists of 11 residues. CDR1 is SGHVS, CDR2 FNYEAQ, per germline. V lost 10 bases and J lost 2, with 5 bases in between. The chain's CDR3 is CAIHNTGELFF. CDR3 coding DNA: TGTGCCATCCATAACACCGGGGAGCTGTTTTTT.

V and J are TRBV7-8 and TRBJ1-5; D is unresolved. The CDR3 is 14 amino acids. Germline V gives CDR1 SGHVS, CDR2 FQNEAQ. The V and J ends lost 1 base and 2 bases respectively, with 6 bases between them. This CDR3 is CASSLGARNQPQHF. The CDR3 DNA is TGTGCCAGCAGCTTAGGGGCCCGCAATCAGCCCCAGCATTTT.

The chain couples TRBV10-2 to TRBJ2-2; 7 positions match TRBD1. This CDR3 is built from 15 residues. Trimming took 4 bases from V and 1 from J; bases not matched to a gene: 3. From germline, CDR1 is WSHSY and CDR2 SAAADI. The CDR3 loop is CASSGTGENTGELFF. The CDR3 DNA sequence: TGCGCCAGCAGTGGTACAGGGGAGAACACCGGGGAGCTGTTTTTT.

This chain connects TRBV2 to TRBJ2-1, with D possibly being TRBD2 (6 bases). Per germline, CDR1 SNHLY and CDR2 FYNNEI. The CDR3 is made up of 14 amino acids. Here the CDR3 reads CATRRAGSYNEQFF. CDR3 nucleotide sequence: TGTGCGACCAGGCGGGCGGGATCCTACAATGAGCAGTTCTTC.

V usage is TRBV15 and J usage is TRBJ2-3; TRBD2 matches at 9 bases. After removal of 7 bases from V and 2 bases from J, the junction contained 10 bases not matched to a gene. Germline assignment: CDR1 LNHNV and CDR2 YYDKDF (reference sequence). The CDR3 spans 16 residues. CDR3 in amino acids: CATNDRAGGLTDTQYF. DNA of the CDR3: TGTGCCACCAACGACAGGGCGGGAGGGCTCACAGATACGCAGTATTTT.

V and J are TRBV27 and TRBJ2-7; 7 positions match TRBD2. Germline lookup yields CDR1 MNHEY and CDR2 SMNVEV (reference sequence). The junction had 16 bases not matched to a gene; V was cut back by 6 bases and J by 5 bases. The CDR3 totals 16 residues. For the CDR3, the DNA is TGTGCCAGCAGATCCTCGGTAGGCGGGAGCACTCACGAGCAGTACTTC. It yields the protein CASRSSVGGSTHEQYF.

The rearrangement uses TRBV4-3 and TRBJ1-1; D ambiguous. The ends were cut back, 0 bases at V and 6 bases at J, with 11 bases in the middle. This CDR3 is 14 amino acids long. Germline CDR1 reads LGHNA; CDR2 reads YSLEER. For the CDR3, the DNA is TGCGCCAGCAGCCAAGATCAGCTGGGATCTGAAGCTTTCTTT. This gives the protein CASSQDQLGSEAFF.

V and J are TRBV7-9 and TRBJ2-2, with 12 bases identical to TRBD2. The CDR3 has 18 amino acids. V was clipped by 5 bases and J by 0 bases; unmatched bases: 7. Germline values: CDR1 SEHNR, CDR2 FQNEAQ (reference sequence). Here the CDR3 reads CASSPRLAGAANTGELFF. As DNA, the CDR3 is TGTGCCAGCAGCCCTCGACTAGCGGGAGCGGCGAACACCGGGGAGCTGTTTTTT.

The chain couples TRBV10-3 to TRBJ2-7, with TRBD2 matching 12 bases. In germline, CDR1 is ENHRY, CDR2 SYGVKD. The CDR3 length is 18 residues. J lost 0 bases, V lost 10 bases, and 16 bases had no gene match. This CDR3 reads CATSGVTRTSGNSYEQYF. The CDR3 coding sequence is TGTGCCACCAGCGGGGTAACAAGGACTAGCGGGAACTCCTACGAGCAGTACTTC.

The chain recombines TRBV9 with TRBJ2-1; 9 bases are shared with TRBD1. Per germline, CDR1 SGDLS and CDR2 YYNGEE. There are 15 residues in the CDR3. The junction had 6 bases not matched to a gene; V was cut back by 6 bases and J by 2 bases. This chain's CDR3 is CASTLQGAAYNEQFF. In nucleotides, the CDR3 is TGTGCCAGCACCCTACAGGGGGCTGCCTACAATGAGCAGTTCTTC.

This chain uses TRBV10-3 with TRBJ2-1; 9 positions agree with TRBD2. Germline values: CDR1 ENHRY, CDR2 SYGVKD. V shed 0 bases, J shed 8 bases, and the junction held 8 bases outside the gene matches. The CDR3 has 16 residues. In DNA, the CDR3 is TGTGCCATCAGTGAGTCCCATGGACTAGCGACCTATGAGCAGTTCTTC. Amino acids: CAISESHGLATYEQFF.

This rearrangement joins TRBV4-2 to TRBJ1-6; possible D gene TRBD1, 5 bases. This CDR3 is 15 amino acids long. With 4 bases removed from V and 7 bases from J, the gap between germline ends came to 14 bases. Germline V gene data show CDR1 as LGHNA and CDR2 as YNFKEQ. CDR3 protein: CASSRFGGDNSPLHF. The DNA of the CDR3 is TGTGCCAGCAGCCGTTTTGGGGGTGACAATTCACCCCTCCACTTT.

The V gene is TRBV13, the J gene TRBJ2-2, with no clear D. V shed 0 bases and J shed 5 bases, with 4 bases lying between them. The length of the CDR3 is 13 residues. Germline CDR1 PRHDT, CDR2 FYEKMQ (reference sequence). The CDR3 is CASSLGKTGELFF. The CDR3 DNA reads TGTGCCAGCAGCTTAGGGAAAACCGGGGAGCTGTTTTTT.

CDR3 residues: CASSFGGINEQFF. The CDR3 nucleotides are TGTGCCAGCAGCTTTGGGGGGATCAATGAGCAGTTCTTC. The rearrangement uses TRBV5-5 and TRBJ2-1; maybe TRBD2 (6 bases). Trimming took 2 bases from V and 6 from J, leaving 9 bases between them. The CDR3 covers 13 residues. Germline CDR1 is SGHKS and CDR2 is YYEKEE (reference sequence).

This sequence joins TRBV15 and TRBJ2-7; no firm D call. CDR3 size: 11 residues. The V and J ends lost 5 bases and 3 bases respectively, with 5 bases between them. Germline CDR1 LNHNV, CDR2 YYDKDF (reference sequence). CDR3 nucleotides: TGTGCCACCAGCGGTAACTACGAGCAGTACTTC. It is translated as CATSGNYEQYF.